The 17 T cell receptor beta chains given below trace back to one sample, sequenced in a study of blood T cells in healthy people across ages. Next came a second PCR, run for about 7 to 12 cycles, which used a sample-barcoded 5' primer along with a J-beta primer mix. In TCRdb, the 5' RACE reads were re-called with MiXCR into one record per CDR3 protein. The profile covers about 780,000 distinct CDR3 sequences, with roughly 26% appearing a single time and under 3% taken by the ten largest. These sequences were also reported in another study, on T cells of mothers and their children.

The sequenced sample was blood. Receptors originate from a boy aged 5-17 years in good health.

This chain joins TRBV5-1 and TRBJ2-7; D unclear. This CDR3 is 14 amino acids long. Germline CDR1 reads SGHRS; CDR2 reads YFSETQ. V lost 7 bases and J 0 bases, leaving 14 bases between the germline ends. CDR3 amino acids: CASSPGSSSYEQYF. As DNA, the CDR3 is TGCGCCAGCTCCCCCGGCTCAAGCTCCTACGAGCAGTACTTC.

The chain links TRBV12-3 or TRBV12-4 to TRBJ2-1; 8 nucleotides agree with TRBD2. This CDR3 spans 16 amino acids. Unmatched junction bases numbered 17, after V lost 6 bases and J lost 10 bases. This CDR3 reads CASRPGTSGGLGEQFF. The CDR3 DNA reads TGTGCCAGCAGACCCGGGACTAGTGGGGGGCTGGGAGAGCAGTTCTTC.

As concerns this clonotype: Mismatch with germline at one junction end may stem from a read error. The chain uses TRBV27 and TRBJ2-1, with D perhaps TRBD2 (5 bases). This CDR3 spans 10 amino acids. Germline-derived CDR1 and CDR2 are MNHEY and SMNVEV (reference sequence). The CDR3 loop is CASSFTSPEF. In nucleotides, the CDR3 is TGTGCCAGCAGTTTCACTAGTCCCGAATTC.

The chain uses TRBV3-1 and TRBJ2-1, with D possibly matching TRBD2 (6 bases). Trimming cost V 4 bases and J 10 bases, with 14 bases left between them. Germline loops: CDR1 LGHDT, CDR2 YNNKEL (reference sequence). This CDR3 contains 13 residues. The CDR3 is CASSPRTNQEQFF. CDR3 coding DNA: TGTGCCAGCAGCCCTCGGACTAACCAGGAGCAGTTCTTC.

The rearrangement joins TRBV30 to TRBJ2-1; D is unclear. CDR3 length: 15 amino acids. The V gene's germline CDR1 is GTSNPN and CDR2 SVGIG (reference sequence). V was cut by 2 bases and J by 4 bases, with 15 bases left in between. The CDR3 coding sequence is TGTGCCTGGAGTAATCCGCGGCTGCTGTACAATGAGCAGTTCTTC. It translates to CAWSNPRLLYNEQFF.

V and J are TRBV5-1 and TRBJ2-1, with 9 nucleotides matching TRBD1. From germline, CDR1 is SGHRS and CDR2 YFSETQ. V was pared by 0 bases and J by 7 bases, with 5 bases of the junction left unmatched. CDR3 length: 15 residues. The CDR3, as DNA: TGCGCCAGCAGCTTGGGACAGGGGGGTCGAAATGAGCAGTTCTTC. This sequence encodes CASSLGQGGRNEQFF.

The J gene is TRBJ2-2, the V gene TRBV6-1, with 7 nucleotides matching TRBD1. Trimming removed 4 bases from V and 3 bases from J; junction bases left unmatched: 5. CDR3 length equals 15 residues. The V gene's germline CDR1 is MNHNS and CDR2 SASEGT. This CDR3 reads CASSADRVDTGELFF. The DNA for the CDR3 is TGTGCCAGCAGTGCAGACAGGGTTGACACCGGGGAGCTGTTTTTT.

This clonotype was counted between two and nine times. This chain uses TRBV12-3 or TRBV12-4 with TRBJ2-3; 14 bases fit TRBD2. With V trimmed by 6 bases and J by 2 bases, 7 bases remained unmatched. This CDR3 has 17 residues. Here the CDR3 reads CASRPGLAGENTDTQYF. Here the CDR3 DNA reads TGTGCCAGCAGGCCGGGACTAGCGGGGGAGAACACAGATACGCAGTATTTT.

This clonotype was recorded a few times. The CDR3 is CAWSKGQETQYF. CDR3 DNA: TGTGCCTGGAGTAAAGGGCAAGAGACCCAGTACTTC. The chain has TRBV30 and TRBJ2-5; D unresolved. V was clipped by 2 bases and J by 2 bases, with 6 bases between them. The CDR3 runs 12 residues. Germline V gene sequence: CDR1 GTSNPN, CDR2 SVGIG (reference sequence).

The chain couples TRBV7-8 to TRBJ1-3; D is unresolved. Germline V lookup: CDR1 SGHVS, CDR2 FQNEAQ. This CDR3 is built from 11 residues. V gave up 2 bases and J gave up 8 bases, with 4 bases separating them. The CDR3 DNA sequence: TGTGCCAGCAGCTTATTGGACACCATATATTTT. Protein sequence: CASSLLDTIYF.

This clonotype was observed a few times. One end of the junction does not line up with germline, which may come from a read error. The chain employs TRBV7-9 and TRBJ2-2; 7 nucleotides match TRBD1. The CDR3 is made up of 16 amino acids. The germline V gene has CDR1 SEHNR and CDR2 FQNEAQ (reference sequence). DNA for the CDR3: TGTGCCAGCAGCTCGCCCTCGGACAGGTGGTTCGGGAAGCTGTTTTTT. It translates to CASSSPSDRWFGKLFF.

The rearrangement joins TRBV28 to TRBJ1-2, with a tentative D call TRBD1 (6 bases). Germline values: CDR1 MDHEN, CDR2 SYDVKM. The CDR3 loop spans 14 amino acids. The V end was cut by 3 bases, the J end by 7 bases, with 15 bases between. The CDR3: CASSFPMGGPGYTF. CDR3 bases: TGTGCCAGCAGTTTCCCCATGGGGGGGCCTGGCTACACCTTC.

This chain joins TRBV7-8 and TRBJ2-1; TRBD1 aligns across 8 bases. J gave up 7 bases and V 5 bases, and 13 bases lay outside the gene matches. Germline CDR1 SGHVS, CDR2 FQNEAQ. This CDR3 is built from 16 residues. The CDR3 sequence is CASSRQDRVNGNEQFF. The CDR3 nucleotides read TGTGCCAGCAGCAGACAGGACAGGGTAAACGGGAATGAGCAGTTCTTC.

V is TRBV6-2 or TRBV6-3 and J is TRBJ1-6; D is ambiguous. This CDR3 contains 12 residues. V was shortened by 8 bases and J by 10 bases, with 12 bases between the two germline ends. Germline CDR1 and CDR2: MNHEY and SVGEGT. CDR3 residues: CASAQGESPLHF. CDR3 bases: TGTGCCAGCGCCCAAGGTGAATCACCCCTCCACTTT.

The rearrangement uses TRBV19 and TRBJ2-6; 7 bases match TRBD1. Germline CDR1 is LNHDA and CDR2 is SQIVND (reference sequence). The CDR3 has 17 amino acids. V shed 2 bases, J shed 1 base, and the junction held 5 bases outside the gene matches. The CDR3 DNA is TGTGCCAGTAGTATAAGACAGGGAAGTTCTGGGGCCAACGTCCTGACTTTC. As protein: CASSIRQGSSGANVLTF.

The V and J genes are TRBV5-1 and TRBJ2-5; tentatively, D is TRBD2 (6 bases). This CDR3 has 14 residues. Germline V gene sequence: CDR1 SGHRS, CDR2 YFSETQ. The germline V and J ends were trimmed by 5 bases and 4 bases, with 15 bases remaining between them. The CDR3 is CASSKAEGGETQYF. The CDR3 DNA follows: TGCGCCAGCAGTAAAGCGGAGGGAGGAGAGACCCAGTACTTC.

The chain recombines TRBV30 with TRBJ2-1; D is unclear. There are 16 residues in the CDR3. The germline CDR1 and CDR2 sequences are GTSNPN and SVGIG (reference sequence). Trimming pared 0 bases from V and 3 bases from J, leaving 15 bases between. CDR3 protein: CAWSVGGSSRYNEQFF. The CDR3 coding sequence is TGTGCCTGGAGTGTAGGTGGGTCCAGTCGCTACAATGAGCAGTTCTTC.